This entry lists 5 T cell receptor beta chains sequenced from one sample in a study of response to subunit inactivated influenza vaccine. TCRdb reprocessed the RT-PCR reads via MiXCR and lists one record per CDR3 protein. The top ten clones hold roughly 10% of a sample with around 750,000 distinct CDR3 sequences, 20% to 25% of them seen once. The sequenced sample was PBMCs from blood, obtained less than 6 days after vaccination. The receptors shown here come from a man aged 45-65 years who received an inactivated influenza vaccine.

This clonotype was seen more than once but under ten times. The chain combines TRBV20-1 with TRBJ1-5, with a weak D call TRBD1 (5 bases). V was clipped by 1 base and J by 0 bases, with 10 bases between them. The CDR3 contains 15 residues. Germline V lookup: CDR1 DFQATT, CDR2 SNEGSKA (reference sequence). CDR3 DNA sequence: TGCAGTGCTAGAGTGGGGGAATATAGCAATCAGCCCCAGCATTTT. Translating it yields CSARVGEYSNQPQHF.

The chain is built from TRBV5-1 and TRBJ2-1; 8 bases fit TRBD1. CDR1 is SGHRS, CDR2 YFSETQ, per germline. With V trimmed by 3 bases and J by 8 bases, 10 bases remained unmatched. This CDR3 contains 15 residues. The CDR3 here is CASSSEGQGTDEQFF. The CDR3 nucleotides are TGCGCCAGCAGCTCCGAAGGACAGGGTACCGATGAGCAGTTCTTC.

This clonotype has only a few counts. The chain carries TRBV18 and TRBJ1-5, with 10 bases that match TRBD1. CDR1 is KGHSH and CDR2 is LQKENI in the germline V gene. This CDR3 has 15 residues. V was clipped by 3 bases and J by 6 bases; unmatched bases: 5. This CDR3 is CASSPSRDRGQPQHF. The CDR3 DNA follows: TGTGCCAGCTCACCTTCCCGGGACAGGGGTCAGCCCCAGCATTTT.

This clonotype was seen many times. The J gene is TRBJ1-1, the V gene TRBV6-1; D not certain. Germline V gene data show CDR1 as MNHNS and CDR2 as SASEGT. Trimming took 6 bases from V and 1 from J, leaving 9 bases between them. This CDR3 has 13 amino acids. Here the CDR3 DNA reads TGTGCCAGCAGCCCTGCAGCGAACACTGAAGCTTTCTTT. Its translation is CASSPAANTEAFF.

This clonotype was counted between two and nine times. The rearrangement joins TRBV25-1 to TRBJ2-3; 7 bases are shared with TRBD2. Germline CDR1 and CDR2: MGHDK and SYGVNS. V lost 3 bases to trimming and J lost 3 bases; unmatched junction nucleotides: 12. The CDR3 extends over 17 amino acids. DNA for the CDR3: TGTGCCAGCAGTGAGGGTGGCGGGGGACTGGAGACAGATACGCAGTATTTT. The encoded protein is CASSEGGGGLETDTQYF.